Shown below are 21 T cell receptor beta chains from a single sample sequenced in a study of T-cell reconstitution after alpha-beta-depleted transplantation in children. It was with unique molecular identifiers that the TCRbeta library was prepared. Via MiXCR, TCRdb re-called the PCR reads, giving one row per CDR3 protein. The repertoire holds over 450,000 distinct CDR3 sequences, with over 9.5% as singletons. This material consisted of PBMCs, taken before TCRalphabeta/CD19-depleted stem cell transplant. These receptors were collected from a child under 10 years old with inherited bone marrow failure, due to receive a stem cell transplant.

This chain joins TRBV15 and TRBJ2-7, with TRBD1 identical over 10 bases. Germline V gene sequence: CDR1 LNHNV, CDR2 YYDKDF (reference sequence). This CDR3 is 16 amino acids long. V trimming: 0 bases; J trimming: 4 bases; junction bases outside the gene matches: 6. The CDR3 protein is CATSRDLWDRGYEQYF. The CDR3 DNA sequence: TGTGCCACCAGCAGAGATCTGTGGGACAGGGGTTACGAGCAGTACTTC.

This clonotype was recorded many times. This sequence joins TRBV5-1 and TRBJ2-3; TRBD2 is a possible D gene (6 bases). V was clipped by 7 bases and J by 2 bases, with 14 bases between them. This CDR3 has 14 amino acids. The germline CDR1 and CDR2 sequences are SGHRS and YFSETQ. The CDR3 sequence is CASGRDSPTDTQYF. As DNA, the CDR3 is TGCGCCAGCGGCCGGGACTCTCCCACAGATACGCAGTATTTT.

This clonotype has ten or more counts. The chain carries TRBV20-1 and TRBJ2-7; D call uncertain. This CDR3 contains 13 residues. V shed 1 base and J shed 3 bases, with 10 bases lying between them. CDR1 is DFQATT and CDR2 is SNEGSKA in the germline V gene (reference sequence). CDR3 sequence reads: CSARGQPFYEQYF. The CDR3, as DNA: TGCAGTGCTAGAGGGCAACCTTTCTACGAGCAGTACTTC.

This clonotype has a count of ten or more. V and J are TRBV27 and TRBJ2-7; no clear D gene. The CDR3 consists of 14 residues. The germline V gene encodes CDR1 MNHEY and CDR2 SMNVEV (reference sequence). The ends were cut back, 2 bases at V and 3 bases at J, with 11 bases in the middle. The CDR3 is CASSLVGGDYEQYF. The CDR3 region has the DNA TGTGCCAGCAGTTTAGTGGGTGGAGACTACGAGCAGTACTTC.

This clonotype was counted at least ten times. The chain carries TRBV5-5 and TRBJ2-1; 13 bases fit TRBD2. This CDR3 spans 14 amino acids. CDR1 is SGHKS and CDR2 is YYEKEE in the germline V gene (reference sequence). J was trimmed by 9 bases and V by 6 bases; bases with no gene match: 6. The CDR3 nucleotides are TGTGCCAGCAACCCTGGGACTAGCGGGGTTGAGCAGTTCTTC. Translating gives CASNPGTSGVEQFF.

This clonotype was found a few times. The V gene is TRBV5-6, the J gene TRBJ2-3, with 10 positions matching TRBD2. The germline CDR1 and CDR2 sequences are SGHDT and YYEEEE. This CDR3 has 17 residues. Losses at the gene ends were 4 bases for V and 6 bases for J; bases not matched to a gene: 14. The CDR3: CASSPRWGLAPRDTQYF. CDR3 DNA: TGTGCCAGCAGCCCACGTTGGGGACTAGCGCCTCGGGATACGCAGTATTTT.

Many counts were recorded for this clonotype. The chain links TRBV4-1 to TRBJ2-7; D ambiguous. There are 14 residues in the CDR3. The V gene's germline CDR1 is MGHRA and CDR2 YSYEKL. The V gene lost 3 bases and the J gene lost 6 bases, with 15 bases spanning the gap. CDR3 in DNA: TGCGCCAGCAGCCAGGGGATACGGTCGATCGAGCAGTACTTC. It specifies CASSQGIRSIEQYF.

This clonotype was found a few times. The chain combines TRBV18 with TRBJ2-7; D perhaps matches TRBD2 (6 bases). Trimming cost V 3 bases and J 5 bases, with 14 bases left between them. This CDR3 has 14 amino acids. Germline-derived CDR1 and CDR2 are KGHSH and LQKENI. CDR3 sequence reads: CASSPVPGVDEQYF. CDR3 DNA: TGTGCCAGCTCACCGGTTCCGGGAGTGGACGAGCAGTACTTC. Full variable domain (remainder filled in from reference TRBV18 and TRBJ2-7): NAGVMQNPRHLVRRRGQEARLRCSPMKGHSHVYWYRQLPEEGLKFMVYLQKENIIDESGMPKERFSAEFPKEGPSILRIQQVVRGDSAAYFCASSPVPGVDEQYFGPGTRLTVT.

Note on this clonotype: A much larger clone is a single base away; this may be a read error. The rearrangement joins TRBV20-1 to TRBJ1-5; tentatively, D is TRBD1 (5 bases). Germline V gene data show CDR1 as DFQATT and CDR2 as SNEGSKA (reference sequence). The CDR3 totals 13 residues. The CDR3 bases are TGCAGTGCTAGTCAAGGGGTTGATCAGCCCCGGCATTTT. Translation: CSASQGVDQPRHF.

Comments on this clonotype: This may arise from a read error, as a much more abundant clone is one base away. This rearrangement joins TRBV10-3 to TRBJ2-4; 8 bases map to TRBD2. The V gene's germline CDR1 is ENHRY and CDR2 SYGVKD. V shed 0 bases, J shed 3 bases, and the junction held 4 bases outside the gene matches. There are 16 residues in the CDR3. The CDR3 nucleotides read TGTGCCATCAGTGAGTCCTACGGGGGGGGCAAAAACATTCAGTACTTC. Amino acids: CAISESYGGGKNIQYF.

This clonotype was counted many times. The genes are TRBV7-2 and TRBJ2-5, with 8 positions matching TRBD2. This CDR3 is built from 14 residues. V was pared by 3 bases and J by 2 bases, with 2 bases of the junction left unmatched. Germline CDR1 and CDR2: SGHTA and FQGNSA. The CDR3 sequence is CASSFTSGQETQYF. CDR3 nucleotides: TGTGCCAGCAGCTTTACTAGCGGTCAAGAGACCCAGTACTTC.

The chain combines TRBV19 with TRBJ1-2, with D perhaps TRBD1 (6 bases). The V and J ends lost 9 bases and 5 bases respectively, with 16 bases between them. The CDR3 totals 13 residues. Germline values: CDR1 LNHDA, CDR2 SQIVND (reference sequence). The CDR3 DNA reads TGTGCCAGCCAAACCGGGACACATTATGGCTACACCTTC. This translates into CASQTGTHYGYTF.

This clonotype was recorded at least ten times. The chain recombines TRBV7-9 with TRBJ1-2; unclear D gene. The V gene lost 5 bases and the J gene lost 8 bases, with 21 bases spanning the gap. Per germline, CDR1 SEHNR and CDR2 FQNEAQ (reference sequence). CDR3 length equals 15 residues. The CDR3 DNA reads TGTGCCAGCAGCCACGGGAAGGTGTTAGTACAGGGCTACACCTTC. It is translated as CASSHGKVLVQGYTF.

Many counts were recorded for this clonotype. The chain recombines TRBV20-1 with TRBJ2-1, with 10 bases fitting TRBD2. CDR1 DFQATT and CDR2 SNEGSKA come from the germline V gene (reference sequence). This CDR3 is built from 15 residues. Losses at the gene ends were 5 bases for V and 4 bases for J; bases not matched to a gene: 8. CDR3 DNA: TGCAGTGCTCGTCGAGCTAGCGGGAGTTACAATGAGCAGTTCTTC. Its protein product is CSARRASGSYNEQFF.

This clonotype was counted at least ten times. The chain combines TRBV5-1 with TRBJ2-5; no definite D call. Germline assignment: CDR1 SGHRS and CDR2 YFSETQ. CDR3 length: 15 amino acids. V lost 2 bases and J lost 0, with 11 bases in between. The CDR3 loop reads CASSFGRAYQETQYF. CDR3 DNA: TGCGCCAGCAGCTTTGGACGGGCGTACCAAGAGACCCAGTACTTC.

This clonotype was detected only a few times. CDR3 DNA: TGCAGTGCTAGAGATTCCGGGACAGGGGGAGATACGCAGTATTTT. It yields the protein CSARDSGTGGDTQYF. V gene TRBV20-1 combines with J gene TRBJ2-3; 11 bases match TRBD1. This CDR3 comprises 15 residues. V dropped 0 bases and J dropped 5; count of bases not matched to a gene: 4. CDR1 DFQATT and CDR2 SNEGSKA come from the germline V gene (reference sequence).

This clonotype was seen ten or more times. Mismatch with germline at one junction end may stem from a read error. The V gene is TRBV4-3, the J gene TRBJ2-3; a weak D match, TRBD1 (5 bases). Per the germline V gene, CDR1 is LGHNA and CDR2 is YSLEER. This CDR3 is 16 amino acids long. The CDR3 region is CASSQEGAWTATNLHF. The CDR3 nucleotides read TGCGCCAGCAGCCAAGAAGGGGCCTGGACGGCTACCAACCTGCATTTT.

This clonotype was counted ten times or more. V gene TRBV12-3 or TRBV12-4 combines with J gene TRBJ1-5; no firm D call. This CDR3 spans 12 amino acids. Trimming took off 6 bases at V and 3 bases at J, with 6 bases between the two ends. The CDR3 bases are TGTGCCAGCAGAAAACCCAATCAGCCCCAGCATTTT. It encodes CASRKPNQPQHF.

This clonotype turned up a few times. This rearrangement joins TRBV6-1 to TRBJ1-4, with D maybe TRBD1 (5 bases). V gave up 0 bases and J gave up 8 bases, with 16 bases separating them. Germline assignment: CDR1 MNHNS and CDR2 SASEGT. This CDR3 is 16 amino acids long. The CDR3 coding sequence is TGTGCCAGCAGTGAAGCAGGCAGGGCACCAAGGGAAAAACTGTTTTTT. It encodes CASSEAGRAPREKLFF.

This clonotype occurred many times. One junction end does not reproduce the germline sequence, and a read error may be involved. The rearrangement joins TRBV5-1 to TRBJ2-3, with TRBD2 matching over 14 bases. The germline gives CDR1 SGHRS, CDR2 YFSETQ. The length of the CDR3 is 16 residues. The CDR3 region is CASSLGLAGGTDTQYF. CDR3 sequence (DNA): TGTGCCAGCAGCTTAGGACTAGCGGGAGGAACAGATACGCAGTATTTT.

This clonotype was seen repeatedly, ten times or more. The rearrangement links TRBV29-1 to TRBJ2-7, with 9 bases fitting TRBD2. The CDR3 has 12 amino acids. The J segment lost 3 bases and the V segment lost 4 bases, leaving 1 base of the junction unmatched. Germline values: CDR1 SQVTM, CDR2 ANQGSEA. CDR3 protein: CSVGLAVYEQYF. CDR3 sequence (DNA): TGCAGCGTTGGACTAGCGGTCTACGAGCAGTACTTC.